A selection of T cell receptor beta chains follows, all from one sample in a study of blood T cells in healthy people across ages. TCRdb called the 5' RACE reads again in MiXCR, with one record for every CDR3 protein. Altogether about 800,000 distinct CDR3 sequences are present, 25% being singletons, with the ten largest covering approximately 4%. These same data were also listed under a study on T cells of mothers and their children.

Sequencing was performed on blood. These receptors originate from a boy between 5 and 17 years old in good health. Each CDR3 is given with its conserved first and last residue. Fields, in order: V gene, J gene, clone size, D gene, CDR3 DNA, CDR3 protein. The D gene is left open where the match is weak. Rows may omit the clone size; those that give it use once, few, many or a size class.

>TRBV4-3|TRBJ2-7|.|TRBD2
TGCGCCAGCAGCCGAAAGACTAGCGGGCCATACGAGCAGTACTTC
CASSRKTSGPYEQYF
>TRBV7-8|TRBJ1-1|.|.
TGTGCCAGCAGCCCGGGACTTTACAACACTGAAGCTTTCTTT
CASSPGLYNTEAFF
>TRBV28|TRBJ2-5|few|TRBD2
TGTGCCAGCAGCCCACCGGCTAGCGGGGGGACTTGGGAGCAGTACTTC
CASSPPASGGTWEQYF
>TRBV6-5|TRBJ1-2|.|TRBD1
TGTGCCAGCAGTTACGCAGGGGGCGCGGAAGGCTACACCTTC
CASSYAGGAEGYTF
>TRBV7-6|TRBJ2-4|few|.
TGTGCCAGCAGCACCGGGGACCCTAGGAACATTCAGTACTTC
CASSTGDPRNIQYF
>TRBV4-1|TRBJ2-7|once|.
TGCGCCAGCAGCCAAGATCAGGAGTCAGTGGCCTACGAGCAGTACTTC
CASSQDQESVAYEQYF
>TRBV5-1|TRBJ2-7|.|.
TGCGCCAGCAGCTTGGGTGGGAGTCACCACGAGCAGTACTTC
CASSLGGSHHEQYF
>TRBV6-6|TRBJ1-4|.|.
TGTGCCAGCAGCAACCAGGGGTGGGGTGAAAAACTGTTTTTT
CASSNQGWGEKLFF
>TRBV2|TRBJ2-1|few|TRBD2
TGTGCCAGCAGTGTGGTTGGGACTAGCCTTATCTCCTACAATGAGCAGTTCTTC
CASSVVGTSLISYNEQFF
>TRBV27|TRBJ2-3|few|.
TGTGCCAGCAGTTTTAACAGGCAGGGATTAGGAAATACGCAGTATTTT
CASSFNRQGLGNTQYF
>TRBV4-3|TRBJ1-4|.|.
TGCGCCAGCAGCCAAGATGAGGGATTTGTCAATGAAAAACTGTTTTTT
CASSQDEGFVNEKLFF
>TRBV28|TRBJ1-1|.|.
TGTGCCAGCAGTTTTATGGACTCGAACACTGAAGCTTTCTTT
CASSFMDSNTEAFF
>TRBV28|TRBJ2-7|.|.
TGTGCCAGCAGTTACCGGGACTACGAGCAGTACTTC
CASSYRDYEQYF
>TRBV25-1|TRBJ1-2|few|.
TGTGCCAGCAGTGAGGGGGGACCCTATGGCTACACCTTC
CASSEGGPYGYTF
>TRBV7-2|TRBJ2-2|few|.
TGTGCCAGCAGCTTAATTGGGGGGGCAAGTATTAGCACCGGGGAGCTGTTTTTT
CASSLIGGASISTGELFF
>TRBV4-1|TRBJ2-1|.|TRBD2
TGCGCCAGCAGCCAAGGGGGACTAGCGGGCTCCTACAATGAGCAGTTCTTC
CASSQGGLAGSYNEQFF
>TRBV6-2/TRBV6-3|TRBJ2-7|few|TRBD2
TGTGCCAGCAGGCAGACTAGCGGAGCCTCGAACTTC
CASRQTSGASNF
>TRBV6-2/TRBV6-3|TRBJ2-2|.|.
TGTGCCAGCAGTTACTCCTCTCGGGGGGAGCTGTTTTTT
CASSYSSRGELFF
>TRBV6-2/TRBV6-3|TRBJ1-2|few|.
TGTGCCAGCAGTTACGAGCCAGGAACCTATGGCTACACCTTC
CASSYEPGTYGYTF
>TRBV14|TRBJ2-6|.|.
TGTGCCAGCAGCGACCGGGACGGACCCTCTGGGGCCAACGTCCTGACTTTC
CASSDRDGPSGANVLTF
>TRBV19|TRBJ2-1|.|TRBD2
TGTGCCATCGGGGGGGGCCCCTACAATGAGCAGTTCTTC
CAIGGGPYNEQFF
>TRBV12-3/TRBV12-4|TRBJ2-3|few|.
TGTGCCAGCAGGGTCGGAACAGATACGCAGTATTTT
CASRVGTDTQYF
>TRBV20-1|TRBJ2-4|few|.
TGCAGTGCTAGAGACCCCACGGGAGTCTGGAACATTCAGTACTTC
CSARDPTGVWNIQYF
>TRBV4-3|TRBJ2-3|.|TRBD1
TGCGCCAGCAGCCAAGATTCAGGGACAGTCACAGATACGCAGTATTTT
CASSQDSGTVTDTQYF
>TRBV20-1|TRBJ2-7|many|TRBD1
TGCAGTGTTACCGGGACAGGGAGGGCCTACGAGCAGTACTTC
CSVTGTGRAYEQYF
>TRBV7-2|TRBJ1-6|.|.
TGTGCCAGCAGCTTAGATGGGGGCAGTTGGGAATCACCCCTCCACTTT
CASSLDGGSWESPLHF
>TRBV29-1|TRBJ2-7|few|TRBD1
TGCAGCGTTGCATGGGACAGCTCCTACGAGCAGTACTTC
CSVAWDSSYEQYF
>TRBV18|TRBJ2-1|.|.
TGTGCCAGCAATCCTGCAAGGGGGTCCTACAATGAGCAGTTCTTC
CASNPARGSYNEQFF
>TRBV27|TRBJ2-5|.|TRBD1
TGTGCCAGCAGTTCGACAGGGTCGGGTGAGACCCAGTACTTC
CASSSTGSGETQYF
>TRBV12-3/TRBV12-4|TRBJ2-1|few|TRBD1
TGTGCCAGCAGCGACAGGGGGCGAGACAATGAGCAGTTCTTC
CASSDRGRDNEQFF
>TRBV7-2|TRBJ1-1|.|.
TGTGCCAGCAGCTCCCCCCAGGGCGCCGCTGAAGCTTTCTTT
CASSSPQGAAEAFF
>TRBV4-3|TRBJ2-1|.|.
TGCGCCAGCAGCCAAGTGGGACACGGACACGGGGGAGTGGGGCATGAGCAGTTCTTC
CASSQVGHGHGGVGHEQFF
>TRBV12-3/TRBV12-4|TRBJ2-1|few|.
TGTGCCAGCAGTTTATTGGGAGGCCAAGGCAATGAGCAGTTCTTC
CASSLLGGQGNEQFF
>TRBV27|TRBJ2-3|.|.
TGTGCCAGCAGTTTATTTGCAGGAGACCCCCGGTCCAAAGATACGCAGTATTTT
CASSLFAGDPRSKDTQYF
>TRBV5-1|TRBJ2-1|.|TRBD2
TGCGCCAGCAGCTTGGCCGCGTCTAGCGGGAGGTATGAGCAGTTCTTC
CASSLAASSGRYEQFF
>TRBV6-2/TRBV6-3|TRBJ2-1|once|TRBD1
TGTGCCAGCAGTACGACAGGGCGCGGGCAGCTTGAGCAGTTCTTC
CASSTTGRGQLEQFF
>TRBV14|TRBJ1-1|few|.
TGTGCCAGCAGCGCACGGACAGATCGACGGACTGAAGCTTTCTTT
CASSARTDRRTEAFF
>TRBV7-9|TRBJ1-1|few|.
TGTGCCAGCAGCCACTTGCGGGCCGCACCGGCTGAAGCTTTCTTT
CASSHLRAAPAEAFF
>TRBV5-5|TRBJ2-1|few|TRBD1
TGTGCCAGCAGCTTGACAGGGGGATTTTACAATGAGCAGTTCTTC
CASSLTGGFYNEQFF
>TRBV29-1|TRBJ2-1|.|.
TGCAGCGTTGCAGGACTACCGGGACAGAGTGAGCAGTTCTTC
CSVAGLPGQSEQFF
>TRBV29-1|TRBJ2-2|few|TRBD1
TGCAGCGTTCGGGGATCTCGACAGGGGGGGAAGCGGACCGGGGAGCTGTTTTTT
CSVRGSRQGGKRTGELFF
>TRBV30|TRBJ1-5|.|TRBD1
TGTGCCTGGAGTACCAGGGGGGGAAGGGAGTGGAGCAATCAGCCCCAGCATTTT
CAWSTRGGREWSNQPQHF
>TRBV12-3/TRBV12-4|TRBJ2-7|.|TRBD2
TGTGCCAGCACCTCCCATTGGGGGACTAGCGGGGGGTCTTCCTACGAGCAGTACTTC
CASTSHWGTSGGSSYEQYF
>TRBV7-9|TRBJ2-3|few|.
TGTGCCAGCAGCCCCCGGGGACTCCTCACAGATACGCAGTATTTT
CASSPRGLLTDTQYF
>TRBV4-3|TRBJ2-5|.|.
TGCGCCAGCAGCCAAGAGTTAGAGGAGACCCAGTACTTC
CASSQELEETQYF
>TRBV18|TRBJ2-7|few|TRBD1
TGTGCCAGCTCACCGCTCGGACAGGACTACGAGCAGTACTTC
CASSPLGQDYEQYF
>TRBV5-1|TRBJ2-5|many|TRBD2
TGTGCCAGCAGTGCGGGGGGGCAAGAGACCCAGTACTTC
CASSAGGQETQYF
>TRBV10-3|TRBJ2-1|.|TRBD1
TGTGCCATCAGTTCCTTAAGACAGGGGGCTTACAATGAGCAGTTCTTC
CAISSLRQGAYNEQFF
>TRBV7-2|TRBJ2-1|.|.
TGTGCCAGCAGCTTAGAGGTTGGCGGGCCCCTCCGCTCCTACAATGAGCAGTTCTTC
CASSLEVGGPLRSYNEQFF